Presented here are 21 T cell receptor beta chains from one specimen sequenced in a study of T cells after yellow fever vaccination (dated by TCRdb to between 2018 and 2021). The treatment or condition label corresponds to: live attenuated yellow fever vaccine strain. Libraries were built with 5' RACE. Sequencer: Illumina NovaSeq 6000. TCRdb trimmed the raw reads at Q25, called clones with MiXCR and kept productive beta chains. A single entry per CDR3 protein holds the most common genes and DNA from its merged rows. This sample is represented by a few hundred thousand distinct CDR3 sequences; under 15% of them were singletons. The ten largest clonotypes hold around 3% of the sample. The sample consisted of CD4+ T cells sorted from PBMCs, taken 15 days after the yellow fever booster vaccination. The receptors shown here come from a man younger than 35 who received the YFV17D yellow fever vaccine.

This clonotype came up a few times. The genes are TRBV5-6 and TRBJ2-3; 10 bases line up with TRBD2. The V gene end was trimmed by 1 base and the J gene end by 0 bases; junction bases not matched to a gene: 8. This CDR3 region has 18 residues. Germline CDR1 reads SGHDT; CDR2 reads YYEEEE. CDR3 nucleotides: TGTGCCAGCAGCTTGCTTAGCGGGGGGTACTATAGCACAGATACGCAGTATTTT. It is translated as CASSLLSGGYYSTDTQYF.

This chain joins TRBV4-3 and TRBJ2-1; D remains ambiguous. CDR1 LGHNA and CDR2 YSLEER come from the germline V gene. The CDR3 is 15 residues long. The ends were cut back, 1 base at V and 9 bases at J, with 16 bases in the middle. The DNA of the CDR3 is TGCGCCAGCAGCCAAGTCGCCGGTCGCTCATTTGAGCAGTTCTTC. Protein sequence: CASSQVAGRSFEQFF.

The rearrangement joins TRBV6-2 or TRBV6-3 to TRBJ2-7, with 8 bases lining up with TRBD1. The CDR3 runs 14 residues. CDR1 MNHEY and CDR2 SVGEGT come from the germline V gene. J was trimmed by 0 bases and V by 5 bases; bases with no gene match: 3. The CDR3 protein is CASSRQGISYEQYF. The CDR3 bases are TGTGCCAGCAGTCGACAGGGGATCTCCTACGAGCAGTACTTC.

The chain links TRBV18 to TRBJ2-7; D not resolved. Trimming left V 0 bases short and J 8 bases short, with 11 bases between. Per germline, CDR1 KGHSH and CDR2 LQKENI. This CDR3 has 13 residues. Here the CDR3 DNA reads TGTGCCAGCTCACCACCGGTGGCATACAAGCAGTACTTC. Translating gives CASSPPVAYKQYF.

The chain carries TRBV10-1 and TRBJ2-5; a weak D match, TRBD2 (5 bases). Looked up from germline, CDR1 is WNHNN and CDR2 is SYGVQD (reference sequence). The length of the CDR3 is 13 residues. V shed 0 bases and J shed 13 bases, with 15 bases lying between them. This CDR3 reads CASSESGNGLSYF. The CDR3 nucleotides read TGCGCCAGCAGTGAGTCGGGTAACGGACTTTCGTACTTC.

The chain couples TRBV7-2 to TRBJ2-5; 11 bases map to TRBD2. V lost 5 bases and J lost 5; bases outside the gene matches: 4. Per the germline V gene, CDR1 is SGHTA and CDR2 is FQGNSA. The length of the CDR3 is 14 residues. CDR3 loop: CASSTSGGLETQYF. The CDR3 nucleotides are TGTGCCAGCAGCACTAGCGGGGGTCTGGAGACCCAGTACTTC.

This clonotype was seen only a few times. This chain uses TRBV4-3 with TRBJ2-5; D is ambiguous. The V end was cut by 0 bases, the J end by 2 bases, with 13 bases between. This CDR3 has 16 residues. The germline gives CDR1 LGHNA, CDR2 YSLEER. The CDR3 region is CASSQDVWVGQETQYF. CDR3 bases: TGCGCCAGCAGCCAAGACGTTTGGGTGGGTCAAGAGACCCAGTACTTC.

This clonotype was seen repeatedly, ten times or more. CDR3 nucleotides: TGCGCCAGCAGCTCCTGGTCCTTGGGCTCCACTGAAGCTTTCTTT. Protein: CASSSWSLGSTEAFF. The V and J genes are TRBV5-1 and TRBJ1-1; no clear D. V was trimmed by 3 bases and J by 4 bases, leaving 16 bases between them. The CDR3 runs to 15 residues. Per the germline V gene, CDR1 is SGHRS and CDR2 is YFSETQ.

The chain has TRBV6-2 or TRBV6-3 and TRBJ2-7; 8 nucleotides agree with TRBD1. There are 13 residues in the CDR3. Germline assignment: CDR1 MNHEY and CDR2 SVGEGT. V lost 9 bases and J lost 4; bases outside the gene matches: 8. The CDR3 region is CASDRQGSYEQYF. The CDR3 coding sequence is TGTGCCAGTGACCGACAGGGGTCGTACGAGCAGTACTTC.

V usage is TRBV19 and J usage is TRBJ1-5, with D unclear. Germline V gene lookup returns CDR1 LNHDA and CDR2 SQIVND (reference sequence). The V end was cut by 4 bases, the J end by 0 bases, with 10 bases between. This CDR3 region has 15 residues. Written as DNA, the CDR3 is TGTGCCAGTAGTAACTGGGATTATAGCAATCAGCCCCAGCATTTT. Its translation is CASSNWDYSNQPQHF.

V and J are TRBV7-3 and TRBJ1-1; D remains ambiguous. The V end was cut by 7 bases, the J end by 0 bases, with 9 bases between. This CDR3 region has 13 residues. Per the germline V gene, CDR1 is SGHTA and CDR2 is FQGTGA. Here the CDR3 DNA reads TGTGCCAGCACCTTCCGCATGAACACTGAAGCTTTCTTT. Translation gives CASTFRMNTEAFF.

This clonotype showed up just a few times. The chain is built from TRBV2 and TRBJ2-4, with 7 bases that match TRBD1. Trimming cost V 8 bases and J 8 bases; bases outside gene matches: 6. The germline CDR1 and CDR2 sequences are SNHLY and FYNNEI. This CDR3 is 12 amino acids long. CDR3 coding DNA: TGTGCCAGCGGGACAGTGTTTCACATTCAGTACTTC. This gives the protein CASGTVFHIQYF.

The chain has TRBV5-1 and TRBJ2-7; D is unresolved. Germline V gene lookup returns CDR1 SGHRS and CDR2 YFSETQ. CDR3 length: 14 residues. V lost 0 bases and J lost 3, with 10 bases in between. The CDR3 coding sequence is TGCGCCAGCAGCTTGGCCCCTATTAACTACGAGCAGTACTTC. Residues: CASSLAPINYEQYF.

This clonotype was observed at least ten times. The chain uses TRBV20-1 and TRBJ1-1, with a possible D match to TRBD1 (6 bases). V dropped 2 bases and J dropped 10 bases, with 14 bases sitting between them. The CDR3 has 12 amino acids. CDR1 is DFQATT, CDR2 SNEGSKA, per germline (reference sequence). DNA for the CDR3: TGCAGTGCTAGACAGGACAGAGGGGCAGCTTTCTTT. Its translation is CSARQDRGAAFF.

The sample holds a few counts of this clonotype. J is TRBJ1-5 and V is TRBV6-1; perhaps TRBD1 as D (5 bases). CDR3 length: 14 amino acids. Germline assignment: CDR1 MNHNS and CDR2 SASEGT. V dropped 1 base and J dropped 6 bases, with 10 bases sitting between them. The CDR3: CASSEVGRGQPQHF. Here the CDR3 DNA reads TGTGCCAGCAGTGAAGTGGGAAGGGGTCAGCCCCAGCATTTT.

This clonotype came up a few times. The V gene is TRBV5-1, the J gene TRBJ1-1, with D perhaps matching TRBD1 (5 bases). With 0 bases removed from V and 4 bases from J, the gap between germline ends came to 13 bases. This CDR3 spans 15 amino acids. Germline V lookup: CDR1 SGHRS, CDR2 YFSETQ. In nucleotides, the CDR3 is TGCGCCAGCAGCTTGGCTGCAGGGATGGGCACTGAAGCTTTCTTT. Translated: CASSLAAGMGTEAFF. The variable domain in full, with the rest retrieved from reference TRBV5-1 and TRBJ1-1, is KAGVTQTPRYLIKTRGQQVTLSCSPISGHRSVSWYQQTPGQGLQFLFEYFSETQRNKGNFPGRFSGRQFSNSRSEMNVSTLELGDSALYLCASSLAAGMGTEAFFGQGTRLTVV.

In its sample, this clonotype was seen a few times. The V call is TRBV10-3, the J call TRBJ1-1, with 8 nucleotides matching TRBD1. Per germline, CDR1 ENHRY and CDR2 SYGVKD. This CDR3 contains 13 residues. With V trimmed by 6 bases and J by 5 bases, 5 bases remained unmatched. Written as DNA, the CDR3 is TGTGCCATCAGGGGGACAGGCGGAACTGAAGCTTTCTTT. Protein product: CAIRGTGGTEAFF.

This sequence joins TRBV4-1 and TRBJ2-3; TRBD2 might be the D (5 bases). Trimming stripped 0 bases from V and 2 bases from J, with 9 bases between. CDR1 and CDR2 (germline): MGHRA, YSYEKL. CDR3 length: 15 residues. For the CDR3, the DNA is TGCGCCAGCAGCCAAGATCCCGGACTCACAGATACGCAGTATTTT. Translating gives CASSQDPGLTDTQYF.

J is TRBJ2-7 and V is TRBV28, with 9 bases aligning to TRBD1. With 7 bases clipped from V and 1 base from J, the junction kept 5 bases outside the gene matches. In germline, CDR1 is MDHEN, CDR2 SYDVKM. This CDR3 spans 14 amino acids. CDR3 bases: TGTGCCAGCATGAGGACAGGGGCATCCTACGAGCAGTACGTC. Its translation is CASMRTGASYEQYV.

This clonotype was detected a few times. The gene calls are TRBV19 and TRBJ1-1; 8 positions match TRBD1. CDR1 and CDR2 from the germline V gene are LNHDA and SQIVND (reference sequence). V trimming: 3 bases; J trimming: 7 bases; junction bases outside the gene matches: 4. This CDR3 comprises 13 residues. The DNA for the CDR3 is TGTGCCAGTAGTATTCGGGACAGGATTGAAGCTTTCTTT. Translating it yields CASSIRDRIEAFF.

This clonotype was found a few times. The chain joins TRBV4-3 to TRBJ2-3, with D possibly TRBD2 on 5 matching bases. The CDR3 is made up of 14 amino acids. Germline V CDR1 and CDR2: LGHNA, YSLEER. The V end lost 4 bases, the J end lost 0 bases, and 8 bases lay between the germline ends. CDR3 amino acids: CASSPSISTDTQYF. The CDR3 DNA reads as TGCGCCAGCAGCCCTAGCATTAGCACAGATACGCAGTATTTT.